The T cell receptor (beta chain) described here comes from a study of shared clonotypes between healthy human individuals. The study ran the assay at deep level. The repertoire was sequenced with immunoSEQ multiplex PCR; TCRdb's copy has only in-frame clones and lacks some. The data show 2 million or so clones, about 95% seen once. The CDR3 runs to 14 residues. CDR1 is SGDLS and CDR2 is YYNGEE in the germline V gene. Trimming removed 2 bases from V and 7 bases from J, with 12 bases in between. Naive CD8 cells lacked CD45RO, underwent positive selection for CCR7 and left out terminally differentiated effector memory CD45RA+ cells. The donor population consisted of healthy HIV-negative adults with no recent acute infections or vaccinations.

Sequencing was carried out using naive CD8+ T cells sorted from blood. This clonotype was obtained from a man between 18 and 35 years old in good health. The V call is TRBV9, the J call TRBJ2-2, with D possibly TRBD2 on 5 matching bases. The CDR3 is CASSVYLRGGELFF. The CDR3, as DNA: TGTGCCAGCAGCGTCTACCTTCGGGGCGGGGAGCTGTTTTTT. The whole variable domain, remainder taken from reference TRBV9 and TRBJ2-2, is DSGVTQTPKHLITATGQRVTLRCSPRSGDLSVYWYQQSLDQGLQFLIQYYNGEERAKGNILERFSAQQFPDLHSELNLSSLELGDSALYFCASSVYLRGGELFFGEGSRLTVL.